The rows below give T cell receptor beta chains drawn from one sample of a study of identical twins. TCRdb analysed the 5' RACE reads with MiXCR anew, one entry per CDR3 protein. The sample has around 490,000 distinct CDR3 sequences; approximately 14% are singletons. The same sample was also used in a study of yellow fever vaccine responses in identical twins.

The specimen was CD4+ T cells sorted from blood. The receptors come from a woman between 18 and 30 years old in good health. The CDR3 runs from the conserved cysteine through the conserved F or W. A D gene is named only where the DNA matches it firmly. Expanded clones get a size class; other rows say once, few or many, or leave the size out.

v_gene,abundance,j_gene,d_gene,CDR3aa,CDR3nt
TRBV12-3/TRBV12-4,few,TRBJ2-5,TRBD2,CASSWTSGGGRETQYF,TGTGCCAGCAGTTGGACTAGCGGGGGAGGGAGAGAGACCCAGTACTTC
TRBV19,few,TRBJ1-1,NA,CASRGSDIRATEAFF,TGTGCCAGTAGAGGATCGGACATCCGTGCCACTGAAGCTTTCTTT
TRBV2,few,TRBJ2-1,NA,CASRLEGNEQFF,TGTGCCAGCAGGTTAGAGGGCAATGAGCAGTTCTTC
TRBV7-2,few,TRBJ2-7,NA,CASSLGPDSSYEQYF,TGTGCCAGCAGCTTAGGTCCGGACAGCTCCTACGAGCAGTACTTC
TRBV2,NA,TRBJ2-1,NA,CASSGGGRNEQFF,TGTGCCAGCAGTGGGGGGGGGCGCAATGAGCAGTTCTTC
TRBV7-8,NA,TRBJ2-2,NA,CASSLVAGWGTGELFF,TGTGCCAGCAGCTTAGTCGCAGGTTGGGGCACCGGGGAGCTGTTTTTT
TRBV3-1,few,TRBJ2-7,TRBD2,CASSQVASGFGYEQYF,TGTGCCAGCAGCCAAGTGGCTAGCGGGTTCGGCTACGAGCAGTACTTC
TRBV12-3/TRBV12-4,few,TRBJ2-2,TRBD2,CASSFSIAGEVGELFF,TGTGCCAGCAGTTTTTCGATAGCGGGAGAGGTCGGGGAGCTGTTTTTT
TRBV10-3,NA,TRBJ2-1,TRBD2,CAISAIGTSGLNEQFF,TGTGCCATCAGTGCAATCGGGACTAGCGGATTAAATGAGCAGTTCTTC
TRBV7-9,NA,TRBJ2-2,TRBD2,CASSLARTSGNTGELFF,TGTGCCAGCAGCTTAGCGCGGACTAGCGGGAATACCGGGGAGCTGTTTTTT
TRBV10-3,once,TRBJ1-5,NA,CATYDGNQPQHF,TGTGCCACCTATGACGGAAATCAGCCCCAGCATTTT
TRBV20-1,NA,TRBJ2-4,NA,CSARVDPLQNIQYF,TGCAGTGCTAGAGTGGATCCTCTTCAGAACATTCAGTACTTC
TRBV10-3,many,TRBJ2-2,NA,CAISPSGLAGELFF,TGTGCCATCTCCCCGTCCGGGCTCGCCGGGGAGCTGTTTTTT
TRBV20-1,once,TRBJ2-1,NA,CSAREQLTYNEQFF,TGCAGTGCTAGGGAGCAGCTTACCTACAATGAGCAGTTCTTC
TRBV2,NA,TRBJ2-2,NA,CASSGVGELFF,TGTGCCAGCAGTGGGGTCGGGGAGCTGTTTTTT
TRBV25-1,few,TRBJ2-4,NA,CASSESDGGAKNIQYF,TGTGCCAGCAGTGAATCCGACGGGGGAGCCAAAAACATTCAGTACTTC
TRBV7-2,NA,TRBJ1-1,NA,CASTKAGLEAFF,TGTGCCAGCACCAAGGCGGGGCTCGAAGCTTTCTTT
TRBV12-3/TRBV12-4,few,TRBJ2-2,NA,CASVPGSLRAGELFF,TGTGCCAGCGTCCCGGGGTCCCTCCGCGCCGGGGAGCTGTTTTTT
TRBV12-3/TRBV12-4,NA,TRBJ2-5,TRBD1,CASSPRDRDMETQYF,TGTGCCAGCAGTCCAAGGGACAGGGATATGGAGACCCAGTACTTC
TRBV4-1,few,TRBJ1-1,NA,CASSPLYANTEAFF,TGCGCCAGCAGCCCCCTGTACGCAAACACTGAAGCTTTCTTT
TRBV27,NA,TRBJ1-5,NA,CASSLSWDNNQPQHF,TGTGCCAGCAGTTTATCGTGGGACAACAATCAGCCCCAGCATTTT
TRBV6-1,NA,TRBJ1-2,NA,CASSRRVSRGNPNYGYTF,TGTGCCAGCAGCCGTCGGGTGAGCCGCGGAAACCCTAACTATGGCTACACCTTC
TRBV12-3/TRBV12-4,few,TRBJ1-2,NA,CASRSWENYGYTF,TGTGCCAGCAGGTCTTGGGAGAACTATGGCTACACCTTC
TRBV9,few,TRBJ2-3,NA,CASSVAIGLASSYADTQYF,TGTGCCAGCAGCGTAGCAATTGGGCTGGCTTCCTCGTACGCAGATACGCAGTATTTT
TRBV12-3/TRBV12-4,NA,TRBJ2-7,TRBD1,CASSLVQGGEQYF,TGTGCCAGCAGTTTAGTACAGGGGGGCGAGCAGTACTTC
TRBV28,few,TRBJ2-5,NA,CASSRRGAPETQYF,TGTGCCAGCAGTCGGAGGGGAGCCCCAGAGACCCAGTACTTC
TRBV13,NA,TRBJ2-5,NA,CASSLLRFGTQYF,TGTGCCAGCAGCTTACTCAGGTTTGGGACCCAGTACTTC
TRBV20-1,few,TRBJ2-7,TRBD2,CSAHPSGTPYEQYF,TGCAGTGCCCATCCTAGCGGGACGCCCTACGAGCAGTACTTC
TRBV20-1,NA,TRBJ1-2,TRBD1,CSARGQGNYGYTF,TGCAGTGCTCGTGGACAGGGAAACTATGGCTACACCTTC
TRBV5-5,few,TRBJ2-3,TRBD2,CASRSERGGRDTQYF,TGTGCCAGCAGATCCGAGCGGGGGGGCCGGGATACGCAGTATTTT
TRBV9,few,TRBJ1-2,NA,CASSVTGIDYGYTF,TGTGCCAGCAGCGTCACAGGGATCGACTATGGCTACACCTTC
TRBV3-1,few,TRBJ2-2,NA,CASSPRDRLTGELFF,TGTGCCAGCAGCCCCCGGGACCGACTAACCGGGGAGCTGTTTTTT
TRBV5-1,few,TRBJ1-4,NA,CASSLISGVATNEKLFF,TGCGCCAGCAGCTTGATTTCAGGAGTTGCAACTAATGAAAAACTGTTTTTT
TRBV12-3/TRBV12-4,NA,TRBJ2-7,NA,CTSSFSQENYEQYF,TGTACCAGCAGTTTTAGTCAGGAAAACTACGAGCAGTACTTC
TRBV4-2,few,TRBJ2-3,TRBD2,CASSQEGWRGATSTDTQYF,TGTGCCAGCAGCCAAGAGGGGTGGCGGGGGGCAACTAGCACAGATACGCAGTATTTT
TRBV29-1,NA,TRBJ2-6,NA,CSVDTGTGANVLTF,TGCAGCGTTGACACGGGGACCGGGGCCAACGTCCTGACTTTC
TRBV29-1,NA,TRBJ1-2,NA,CSVHPGGNYGYTF,TGCAGCGTTCACCCGGGAGGGAACTATGGCTACACCTTC
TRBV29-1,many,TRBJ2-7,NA,CSVVSAGTSEQYF,TGCAGCGTCGTCTCGGCCGGGACTTCCGAGCAGTACTTC
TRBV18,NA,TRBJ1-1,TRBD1,CASSPSGQGIVAFF,TGTGCCAGCTCACCGTCGGGACAGGGCATCGTGGCTTTCTTT
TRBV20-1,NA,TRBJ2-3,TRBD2,CSSLERGGPTNTQYF,TGCAGTTCATTAGAGCGGGGGGGGCCCACTAATACGCAGTATTTT
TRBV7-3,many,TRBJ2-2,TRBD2,CASSLLAGVDTGELFF,TGTGCCAGCAGCTTGCTAGCGGGAGTCGACACCGGGGAGCTGTTTTTT
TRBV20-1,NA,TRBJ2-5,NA,CSAASGNQETQYF,TGCAGTGCTGCGAGCGGAAACCAAGAGACCCAGTACTTC
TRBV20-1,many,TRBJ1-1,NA,CSARRQGLGEAFF,TGCAGTGCCAGGCGGCAGGGGCTGGGTGAAGCTTTCTTT
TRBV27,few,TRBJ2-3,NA,CASSLRGNADTQYF,TGTGCCAGCAGTTTGAGAGGGAATGCAGATACGCAGTATTTT
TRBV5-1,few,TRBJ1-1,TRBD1,CASRQLQGARNTEAFF,TGCGCCAGCAGACAACTTCAGGGGGCTCGGAACACTGAAGCTTTCTTT
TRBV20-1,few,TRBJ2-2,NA,CSAERTGELFF,TGCAGTGCTGAGAGGACCGGGGAGCTGTTTTTT
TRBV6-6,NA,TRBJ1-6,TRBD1,CASRGQGPNSPLHF,TGTGCCAGCAGAGGACAGGGCCCAAATTCACCCCTCCACTTT
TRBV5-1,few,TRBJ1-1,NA,CASSHWRGMNTEAFF,TGCGCCAGCAGCCATTGGCGGGGAATGAACACTGAAGCTTTCTTT
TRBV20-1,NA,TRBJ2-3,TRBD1,CSERGTGGADTQYF,TGCAGTGAAAGGGGGACAGGGGGCGCAGATACGCAGTATTTT
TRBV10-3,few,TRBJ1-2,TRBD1,CATLEGTGVDGYTF,TGTGCCACCCTGGAAGGGACAGGTGTTGATGGCTACACCTTC
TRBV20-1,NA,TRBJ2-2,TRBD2,CSARQRGSFTGELFF,TGCAGTGCTCGTCAGCGGGGGTCGTTCACCGGGGAGCTGTTTTTT
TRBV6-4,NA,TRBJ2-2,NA,CASSEQGSSGELFF,TGTGCCAGCAGTGAACAGGGATCGTCCGGGGAGCTGTTTTTT
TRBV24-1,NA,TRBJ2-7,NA,CATSPGTGYEQYF,TGTGCCACCAGCCCAGGGACGGGGTACGAGCAGTACTTC
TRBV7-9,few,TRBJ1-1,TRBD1,CASSLEGARTEAFF,TGTGCCAGCAGCTTAGAGGGGGCGCGAACTGAAGCTTTCTTT
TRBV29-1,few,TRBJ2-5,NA,CSVRQDGETQYF,TGCAGCGTTCGGCAGGATGGGGAGACCCAGTACTTC
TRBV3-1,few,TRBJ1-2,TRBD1,CASSPQGGAYGYTF,TGTGCCAGCAGCCCCCAGGGGGGTGCCTATGGCTACACCTTC
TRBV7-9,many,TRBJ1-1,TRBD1,CASSRGSMDRANTEAFF,TGTGCCAGCAGCCGCGGATCTATGGACAGGGCCAACACTGAAGCTTTCTTT